This T cell receptor beta chain came from a study of cytomegalovirus exposure and HLA in healthy donors. Repertoires were generated with immunoSEQ multiplex PCR, while TCRdb's copy carries only in-frame clones and drops some. The sample comprises roughly 330,000 clones, around 90% of which are singletons, and roughly 1.1% rests with the top ten. CDR1 and CDR2 from the germline V gene are MDHEN and SYDVKM. This CDR3 spans 14 amino acids. V dropped 8 bases and J dropped 4; count of bases not matched to a gene: 7. The chain is built from TRBV28 and TRBJ2-5; 10 positions agree with TRBD2. The receptor's source is a woman in her twenties or thirties in good health and CMV-seropositive. Material for sequencing was PBMCs. The CDR3 nucleotides read TGTGCCAGCGCGGTAGCGGGAGGTCCAGAGACCCAGTACTTC. It is translated as CASAVAGGPETQYF.